This entry lists 4 T cell receptor beta chains sequenced from one sample in a study of cytomegalovirus exposure and HLA in healthy donors. This PCR relied on a set of 60 Vbeta primers and 13 Jbeta primers. Profiled with immunoSEQ multiplex PCR; TCRdb holds only in-frame clones, not every one. Counted here are 45,000 to 65,000 clones, over 80% occurring once; the ten biggest clones make up 1.5% to 2%. Sequencing used PBMCs. All receptors derive from a man younger than 40 in good health and CMV-seronegative.

The chain recombines TRBV6-4 with TRBJ2-3; 14 nucleotides line up with TRBD2. The germline CDR1 and CDR2 sequences are MRHNA and SNTAGT. This CDR3 is built from 15 residues. The ends lost 3 bases at V and 4 bases at J; junction bases unmatched: 0. The CDR3 reads CASSETSGGADTQYF. The CDR3 bases are TGTGCCAGCAGTGAGACTAGCGGGGGGGCAGATACGCAGTATTTT.

This rearrangement joins TRBV27 to TRBJ2-1; TRBD2 agrees at 16 bases. The germline V gene encodes CDR1 MNHEY and CDR2 SMNVEV (reference sequence). The CDR3 covers 21 residues. With V trimmed by 6 bases and J by 10 bases, 24 bases remained unmatched. The CDR3 is CASSPSPGTSGGASIRGEQFF. CDR3 coding DNA: TGTGCCAGCAGCCCCTCCCCTGGGACTAGCGGGGGGGCTTCAATACGGGGGGAGCAGTTCTTC.

The chain joins TRBV2 to TRBJ2-3; a possible D gene is TRBD2 (6 bases). Trimming pared 6 bases from V and 1 base from J, leaving 14 bases between. Germline lookup yields CDR1 SNHLY and CDR2 FYNNEI. The CDR3 has 15 amino acids. CDR3 residues: CASSEGVAGTDTQYF. The CDR3 DNA follows: TGTGCCAGCAGCGAGGGTGTAGCGGGCACAGATACGCAGTATTTT.

This sequence joins TRBV7-6 and TRBJ2-7, with TRBD1 as a possible D gene (5 bases). With 1 base removed from V and 3 bases from J, the gap between germline ends came to 13 bases. Germline lookup yields CDR1 SGHVS and CDR2 FNYEAQ. The CDR3 is 15 residues long. The DNA of the CDR3 is TGTGCCAGCAGCTTAGGAGGACAAACGATCTACGAGCAGTACTTC. This translates into CASSLGGQTIYEQYF. The complete variable domain, with remaining parts taken from reference TRBV7-6 and TRBJ2-7, reads GAGVSQSPRYKVTKRGQDVALRCDPISGHVSLYWYRQALGQGPEFLTYFNYEAQQDKSGLPNDRFSAERPEGSISTLTIQRTEQRDSAMYRCASSLGGQTIYEQYFGPGTRLTVT.